This passage covers 13 T cell receptor beta chains from one sample sequenced in a study of PD-1 blockade in classical Hodgkin lymphoma. Using immunoSEQ multiplex PCR, the repertoire was profiled, and TCRdb retains in-frame clones only, with some absent. This table has around 26,000 clones, 94% appearing once. Time point indicated: newly diagnosed, previously untreated cHL patient sample. The sample comprised peripheral blood mononuclear cells (PBMCs). The receptors stem from a human donor with classical Hodgkin lymphoma.

This clone appeared a few times. The chain carries TRBV16 and TRBJ1-1; D not resolved. The CDR3 is 12 residues long. The germline gives CDR1 KGHSY, CDR2 FQNENV. V was shortened by 6 bases and J by 11 bases, with 16 bases between the two germline ends. CDR3 sequence (DNA): TGTGCCAGCAGTCGCACCCGAGTGGGGGCTTTCTTT. This codes for CASSRTRVGAFF.

This rearrangement joins TRBV6-6 to TRBJ2-5; D remains unclear. The assigned J gene may be wrong: the sequence end matches TRBJ2-7 better. CDR3 length equals 14 residues. CDR1 and CDR2 (germline): MNHNY, SVGAGI (reference sequence). The DNA for the CDR3 is TGTGCCAGCAGTTACTTGGGCCCTAGCTACGAGCAGTACTTC. Its protein product is CASSYLGPSYEQYF.

V is TRBV4-2 and J is TRBJ1-1; D may be TRBD1 (5 bases). The CDR3 has 14 amino acids. CDR1 and CDR2 (germline): LGHNA, YNFKEQ. The V end lost 1 base, the J end lost 9 bases, and 15 bases lay between the germline ends. The CDR3 DNA sequence: TGTGCCAGCAGCCAAGGAAGGGGATTTCTGAAAGCTTTCTTT. Its protein is CASSQGRGFLKAFF.

This chain uses TRBV14 with TRBJ2-1; possibly TRBD2 for D (6 bases). Germline lookup yields CDR1 SGHDN and CDR2 FVKESK. The length of the CDR3 is 15 residues. Trimming removed 0 bases from V and 7 bases from J, with 13 bases in between. CDR3 loop: CASSQDRREKNEQFF. The CDR3 coding sequence is TGTGCCAGCAGCCAAGATCGGAGGGAGAAAAATGAGCAGTTCTTC. Combining the CDR3 with reference TRBV14 and TRBJ2-1 gives the whole variable domain EAGVTQFPSHSVIEKGQTVTLRCDPISGHDNLYWYRRVMGKEIKFLLHFVKESKQDESGMPNNRFLAERTGGTYSTLKVQPAELEDSGVYFCASSQDRREKNEQFFGPGTRLTVL.

The chain combines TRBV7-8 with TRBJ1-5; the D gene is possibly TRBD1 (6 bases). This CDR3 contains 15 residues. Per the germline V gene, CDR1 is SGHVS and CDR2 is FQNEAQ. V dropped 5 bases and J dropped 6 bases, with 17 bases sitting between them. CDR3 amino acids: CASSTKTGLLQPQHF. As DNA, the CDR3 is TGTGCCAGCAGCACTAAGACAGGTCTCCTTCAGCCCCAGCATTTT.

The CDR3, as DNA: TGTGCCAGCAGCTTAGTCAGGTCCTACAATGAGCAGTTCTTC. It encodes CASSLVRSYNEQFF. The chain couples TRBV11-2 to TRBJ2-1; D gene uncertain. The germline V gene has CDR1 SGHAT and CDR2 FQNNGV. The CDR3 is 14 amino acids. V lost 1 base and J 1 base, leaving 5 bases between the germline ends.

The chain is built from TRBV14 and TRBJ2-1; TRBD2 might be the D (6 bases). From germline, CDR1 is SGHDN and CDR2 FVKESK. Trimming shortened V by 4 bases and J by 5 bases, and 15 bases separated the two germline ends. The CDR3 runs 15 residues. CDR3 coding DNA: TGTGCCAGCAGCCGGCGACTAGATAATAACAATGAGCAGTTCTTC. Amino acid sequence: CASSRRLDNNNEQFF.

V is TRBV28 and J is TRBJ1-4; a possible D gene is TRBD1 (5 bases). Germline-derived CDR1 and CDR2 are MDHEN and SYDVKM. CDR3 length: 14 residues. The V end lost 9 bases, the J end lost 10 bases, and 21 bases lay between the germline ends. The CDR3 is CASLTPRVGGKLFF. In DNA, the CDR3 is TGTGCCAGTCTTACCCCCAGGGTGGGAGGAAAACTGTTTTTT.

The chain uses TRBV4-1 and TRBJ2-5; 7 bases map to TRBD1. CDR1 MGHRA and CDR2 YSYEKL come from the germline V gene. The CDR3 has 16 residues. After removal of 4 bases from V and 2 bases from J, the junction contained 10 bases not matched to a gene. This CDR3 is CASSRGTDRVQETQYF. CDR3 bases: TGCGCCAGCAGCCGAGGGACCGACAGGGTGCAAGAGACCCAGTACTTC.

This clone was recorded only once. The rearrangement uses TRBV19 and TRBJ1-2; unclear D gene. Germline lookup yields CDR1 LNHDA and CDR2 SQIVND (reference sequence). With 6 bases removed from V and 4 bases from J, the gap between germline ends came to 18 bases. CDR3 length: 15 amino acids. This CDR3 reads CASRPASLGGYGYTF. In nucleotides, the CDR3 is TGTGCCAGTAGACCTGCATCCCTAGGTGGCTATGGCTACACCTTC.

The chain is built from TRBV19 and TRBJ1-1; weak D call: TRBD1 (5 bases). CDR1 LNHDA and CDR2 SQIVND come from the germline V gene (reference sequence). The CDR3 is 14 amino acids. The V gene lost 3 bases and the J gene lost 3 bases, with 11 bases spanning the gap. The CDR3, as DNA: TGTGCCAGTAGTATTAGTAGGGGACACACTGAAGCTTTCTTT. Translation gives CASSISRGHTEAFF.

The chain links TRBV4-3 to TRBJ2-2; the D is unclear. Germline-derived CDR1 and CDR2 are LGHNA and YSLEER. V gave up 0 bases and J gave up 7 bases, with 21 bases separating them. This CDR3 has 18 amino acids. The chain's CDR3 is CASSQEETTPRWGGELFF. In DNA form, the CDR3 reads TGCGCCAGCAGCCAAGAGGAGACAACCCCTCGGTGGGGCGGGGAGCTGTTTTTT.

The rearrangement joins TRBV7-9 to TRBJ1-5; 7 bases map to TRBD1. The V segment lost 5 bases and the J segment 2 bases; nucleotides outside the gene matches: 6. CDR1 is SEHNR and CDR2 is FQNEAQ in the germline V gene (reference sequence). This CDR3 contains 15 residues. The CDR3 protein is CASSPDRVGNQPQHF. The CDR3, as DNA: TGTGCCAGCAGCCCCGACAGGGTAGGCAATCAGCCCCAGCATTTT.